This TCR beta chain was captured by sequencing in a study of blood T cells in healthy people across ages. General study findings and limits: Age showed a roughly linear inverse relationship with TCR beta diversity per million T cells.

This CDR3 has 18 amino acids. This clonotype was seen a few times. Its antigen remains unknown. Approximately 9.7 milliliters was the volume of peripheral blood drawn from each donor. Researchers isolated at least 6.5 million PBMCs per sample. Sample-barcoded 5' priming and a J-beta primer mix drove a second PCR of roughly 6 to 12 cycles. TCRdb itself ran the 5' RACE reads through MiXCR, one entry per CDR3 protein. Of about 800,000 distinct CDR3 sequences listed, 58% are singletons. The sequencing input was blood. V usage is TRBV12-3 or TRBV12-4 and J usage is TRBJ2-4; 16 nucleotides line up with TRBD2. The assigned J gene may be wrong: the sequence end matches TRBJ2-7 better. The TCR originated in a man aged 30 to 39 in good health. CDR3 region: CASSAGLAGGKSSYEQYF. CDR3 DNA: TGTGCCAGCAGTGCGGGACTAGCGGGAGGGAAGAGCTCCTACGAGCAGTACTTC.